This TCR beta chain was found in a study of tissue T cells after allogeneic stem cell transplantation. Clones were read by immunoSEQ multiplex PCR, and TCRdb kept only the in-frame ones, dropping some. This table holds thousands of clones, about 63% found once. This clone has a handful of counts. Its target is unknown. Gene names are mouse gene names. The CDR3 end falls 1 residue outside the read, so it is completed with the germline J gene. The CDR3 spans 13 residues. V lost 3 bases to trimming and J lost 0 bases, with 9 bases between them. CDR1 is GFQATS, CDR2 STVNSAI, per germline. Whole-study results and caveats: In patients and mice, blood and spleen missed much of tissue repertoire. The patient cohort was small and clinically heterogeneous, with limited sampling depth. Anatomically similar tissues had similar TCR repertoires within each patient.

V usage is TRBV20 and J usage is TRBJ2-7; unclear D gene. The sample comprised blood. This receptor was obtained from a female BALB/c mouse in good health. This strain's MHC haplotype is H2-d. The part of the CDR3 DNA that was read is TGTGGTGCTAGCAAGGGTAACTCCTATGAACAGTAC. Its protein is CGASKGNSYEQY. Given in full, the CDR3 is CGASKGNSYEQYF.